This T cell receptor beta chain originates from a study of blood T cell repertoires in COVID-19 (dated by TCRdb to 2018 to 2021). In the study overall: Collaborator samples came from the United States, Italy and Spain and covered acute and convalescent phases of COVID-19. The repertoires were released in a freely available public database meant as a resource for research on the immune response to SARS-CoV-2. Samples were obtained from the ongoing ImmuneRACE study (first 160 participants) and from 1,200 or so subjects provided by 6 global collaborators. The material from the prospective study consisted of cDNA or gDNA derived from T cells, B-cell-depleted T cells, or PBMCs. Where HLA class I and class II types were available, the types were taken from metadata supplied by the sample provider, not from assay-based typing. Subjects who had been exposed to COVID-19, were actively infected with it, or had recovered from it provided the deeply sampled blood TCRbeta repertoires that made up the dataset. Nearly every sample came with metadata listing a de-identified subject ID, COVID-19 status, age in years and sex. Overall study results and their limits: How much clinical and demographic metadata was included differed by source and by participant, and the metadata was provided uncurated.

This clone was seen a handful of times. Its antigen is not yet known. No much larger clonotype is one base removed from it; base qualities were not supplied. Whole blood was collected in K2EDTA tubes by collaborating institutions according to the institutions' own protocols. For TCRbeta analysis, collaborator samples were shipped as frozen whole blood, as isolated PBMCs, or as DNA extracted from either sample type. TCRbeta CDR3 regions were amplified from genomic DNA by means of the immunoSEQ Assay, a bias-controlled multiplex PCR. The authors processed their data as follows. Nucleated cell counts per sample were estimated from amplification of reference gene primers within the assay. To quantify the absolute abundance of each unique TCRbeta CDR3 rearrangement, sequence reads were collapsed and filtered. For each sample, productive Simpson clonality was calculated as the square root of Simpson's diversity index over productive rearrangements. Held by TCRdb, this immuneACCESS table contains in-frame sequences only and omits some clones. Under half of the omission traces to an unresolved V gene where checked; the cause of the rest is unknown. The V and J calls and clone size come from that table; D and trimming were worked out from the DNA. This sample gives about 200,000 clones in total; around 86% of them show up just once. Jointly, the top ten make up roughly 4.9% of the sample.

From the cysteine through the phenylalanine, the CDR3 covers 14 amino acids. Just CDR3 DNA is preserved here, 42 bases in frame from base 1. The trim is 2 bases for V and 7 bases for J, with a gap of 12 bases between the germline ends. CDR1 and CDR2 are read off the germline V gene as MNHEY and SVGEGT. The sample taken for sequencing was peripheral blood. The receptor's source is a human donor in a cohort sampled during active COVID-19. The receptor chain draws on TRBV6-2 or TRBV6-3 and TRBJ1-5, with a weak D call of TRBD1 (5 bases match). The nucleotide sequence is TGTGCCAGCAGTTACGGACACACACGACAGCCCCAGCATTTT. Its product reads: CASSYGHTRQPQHF.